Each of the 2 T cell receptor beta chains below was sequenced from the same sample in a study of shared clonotypes between healthy human individuals. The naive CD8 subset, CD45RO-negative cells positively selected for CCR7, excluded terminally differentiated effector memory CD45RA+ cells. Repertoires were generated with immunoSEQ multiplex PCR, while TCRdb's copy carries only in-frame clones and drops some. Of about 2.2 million clones listed, 93% were seen once; the top ten hold about 1.7%. Sequencing was performed on naive CD8+ T cells from PBMCs. The source is a man aged 18 to 35 in good health. Some clones in this sample may be carry-over from other donors' samples.

The chain is built from TRBV27 and TRBJ1-1; D might be TRBD1 (6 bases). The CDR3 contains 13 residues. Germline V gene data show CDR1 as MNHEY and CDR2 as SMNVEV (reference sequence). The V gene lost 8 bases and the J gene lost 4 bases, with 14 bases spanning the gap. The CDR3 sequence: CASGTRGGTEAFF. The CDR3, as DNA: TGTGCCAGCGGTACTAGGGGGGGCACTGAAGCTTTCTTT.

The chain is built from TRBV19 and TRBJ2-2; D is unresolved. The germline V gene encodes CDR1 LNHDA and CDR2 SQIVND (reference sequence). The germline V and J ends were trimmed by 6 bases and 0 bases, with 5 bases remaining between them. The CDR3 has 13 amino acids. The CDR3 nucleotides read TGTGCCAGTAGGTCCGCGAACACCGGGGAGCTGTTTTTT. Residues: CASRSANTGELFF. Looking up the rest from reference TRBV19 and TRBJ2-2 gives the full variable domain: DGGITQSPKYLFRKEGQNVTLSCEQNLNHDAMYWYRQDPGQGLRLIYYSQIVNDFQKGDIAEGYSVSREKKESFPLTVTSAQKNPTAFYLCASRSANTGELFFGEGSRLTVL.